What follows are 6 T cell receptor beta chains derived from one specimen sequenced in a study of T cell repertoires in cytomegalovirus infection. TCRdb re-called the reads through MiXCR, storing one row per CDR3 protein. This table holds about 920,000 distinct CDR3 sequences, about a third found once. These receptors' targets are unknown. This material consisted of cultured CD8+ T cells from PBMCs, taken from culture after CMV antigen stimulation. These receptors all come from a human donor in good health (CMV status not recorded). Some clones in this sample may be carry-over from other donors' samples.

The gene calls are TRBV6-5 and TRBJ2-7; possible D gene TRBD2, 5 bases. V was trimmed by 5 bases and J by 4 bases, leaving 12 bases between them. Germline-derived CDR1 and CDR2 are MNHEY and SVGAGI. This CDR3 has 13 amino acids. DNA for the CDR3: TGTGCCAGCAGTCGGGCCTCGGGGTACGAGCAGTACGTC. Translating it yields CASSRASGYEQYV.

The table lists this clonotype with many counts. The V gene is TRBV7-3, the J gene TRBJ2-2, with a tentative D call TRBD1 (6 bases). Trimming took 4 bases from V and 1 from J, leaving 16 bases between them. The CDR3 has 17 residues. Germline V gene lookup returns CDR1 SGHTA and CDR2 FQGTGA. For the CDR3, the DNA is TGTGCCAGCAGCTACCAAATTATGACAGGGAACACCGGGGAGCTGTTTTTT. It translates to CASSYQIMTGNTGELFF.

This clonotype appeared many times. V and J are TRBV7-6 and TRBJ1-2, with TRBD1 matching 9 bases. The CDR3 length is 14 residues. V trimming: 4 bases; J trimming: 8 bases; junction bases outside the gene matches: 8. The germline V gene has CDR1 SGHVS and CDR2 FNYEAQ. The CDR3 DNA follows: TGTGCCAGCAGCTCCCTGACAGGGGGTGAAGGCTACACCTTC. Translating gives CASSSLTGGEGYTF.

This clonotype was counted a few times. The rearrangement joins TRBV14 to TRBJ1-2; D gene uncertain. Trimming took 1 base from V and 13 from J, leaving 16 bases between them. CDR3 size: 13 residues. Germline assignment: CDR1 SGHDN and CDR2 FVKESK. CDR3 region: CASSQGGQVGLTF. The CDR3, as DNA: TGTGCCAGCAGCCAAGGCGGCCAGGTCGGCCTCACCTTC.

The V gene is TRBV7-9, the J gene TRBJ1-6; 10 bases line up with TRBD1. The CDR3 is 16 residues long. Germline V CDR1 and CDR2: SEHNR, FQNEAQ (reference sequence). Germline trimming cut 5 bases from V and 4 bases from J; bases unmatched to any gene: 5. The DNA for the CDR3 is TGTGCCAGCAGCCCCCCGGACAGGGGGTATAATTCACCCCTCCACTTT. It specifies CASSPPDRGYNSPLHF.

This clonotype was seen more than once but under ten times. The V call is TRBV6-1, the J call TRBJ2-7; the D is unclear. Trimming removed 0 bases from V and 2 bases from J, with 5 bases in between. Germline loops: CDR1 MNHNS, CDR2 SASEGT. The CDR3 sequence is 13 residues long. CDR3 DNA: TGTGCCAGCAGTGAAGCGCCGACCTACGAGCAGTACGTC. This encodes CASSEAPTYEQYV.